This T cell receptor beta chain stems from a study of early T cells in non-severe SARS-CoV-2 infection. Looking at the study overall: The sequenced material was bulk RNA from unsorted whole blood, and its chains were unpaired. Study conclusions and caveats: Matching results from VDJdb favored anti-spike CD8 responses, leaving private and CD4 specificities undetected.

The TCR library protocol attached unique molecular identifiers to the individual cDNA molecules. TCRdb recomputed calls from the 5' RACE reads with MiXCR, one row per CDR3 protein. This table has some 73,000 distinct CDR3 sequences, roughly 12% appearing once. CDR3 length: 15 amino acids. Germline loops: CDR1 SGHTA, CDR2 FQGTGA. Trimming took off 5 bases at V and 4 bases at J, with 14 bases between the two ends. The sample holds a few counts of this clonotype. No antigen is known for it. Source material: whole blood. The receptor comes from an adult who was a healthcare worker with PCR-confirmed SARS-CoV-2 infection or an uninfected control (not recorded which). The rearrangement uses TRBV7-3 and TRBJ2-2; D is ambiguous. The CDR3: CASSPYFGPTGELFF. CDR3 coding DNA: TGTGCCAGCAGCCCCTACTTCGGCCCCACCGGGGAGCTGTTTTTT.